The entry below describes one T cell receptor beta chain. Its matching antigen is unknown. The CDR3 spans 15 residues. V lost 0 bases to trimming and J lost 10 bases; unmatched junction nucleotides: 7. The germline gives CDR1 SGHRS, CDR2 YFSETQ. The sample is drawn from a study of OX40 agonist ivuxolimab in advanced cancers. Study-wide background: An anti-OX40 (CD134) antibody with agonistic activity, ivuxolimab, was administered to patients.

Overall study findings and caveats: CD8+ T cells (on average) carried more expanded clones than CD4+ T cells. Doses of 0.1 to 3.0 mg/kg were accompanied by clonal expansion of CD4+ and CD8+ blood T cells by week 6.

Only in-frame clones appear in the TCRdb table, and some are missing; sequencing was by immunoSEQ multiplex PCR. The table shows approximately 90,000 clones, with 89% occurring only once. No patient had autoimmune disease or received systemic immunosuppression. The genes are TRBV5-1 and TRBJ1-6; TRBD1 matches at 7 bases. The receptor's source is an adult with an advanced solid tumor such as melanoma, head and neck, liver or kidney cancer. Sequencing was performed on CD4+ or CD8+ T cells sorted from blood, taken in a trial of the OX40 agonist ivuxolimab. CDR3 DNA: TGCGCCAGCAGCTTGGATCGGGACAGAGGATCACCCCTCCACTTT. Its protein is CASSLDRDRGSPLHF. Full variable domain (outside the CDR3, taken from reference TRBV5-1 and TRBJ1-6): KAGVTQTPRYLIKTRGQQVTLSCSPISGHRSVSWYQQTPGQGLQFLFEYFSETQRNKGNFPGRFSGRQFSNSRSEMNVSTLELGDSALYLCASSLDRDRGSPLHFGNGTRLTVT.